This T cell receptor beta chain was retrieved from a study of T cell responses to AZD1222 COVID-19 vaccine. Concerning this clone itself: What it recognizes is unknown.

Study outcomes and limitations: White British donors predominated, females outnumbered males, and clonal diversity was possibly underestimated. In all cases, repertoires were sampled only after the peak T cell response. Dominant at 160-218 and 743-854, vaccine-associated CD4 TCRs also spanned spike.

Generated by immunoSEQ multiplex PCR, the TCRdb table keeps only in-frame clones and is missing some. The repertoire holds about 150,000 clones, roughly nine tenths seen once, with roughly 5.8% in the top ten. The sequence was collected from an adult in good health. The sequenced sample was peripheral blood, obtained on day 0 of MenACWY control vaccination.

As DNA, the CDR3 is TGCGCCAGCAGCTTTAAGGACGGCACAGATACGCAGTATTTT. Protein product: CASSFKDGTDTQYF. The chain couples TRBV5-1 to TRBJ2-3; D unresolved. Per the germline V gene, CDR1 is SGHRS and CDR2 is YFSETQ. This CDR3 contains 14 residues. V was cut by 2 bases and J by 1 base, with 8 bases left in between. The entire variable domain, with the rest obtained from reference TRBV5-1 and TRBJ2-3, is as follows: KAGVTQTPRYLIKTRGQQVTLSCSPISGHRSVSWYQQTPGQGLQFLFEYFSETQRNKGNFPGRFSGRQFSNSRSEMNVSTLELGDSALYLCASSFKDGTDTQYFGPGTRLTVL.